This T cell receptor beta chain appears in the sequencing data of a study of T cells in Graves' hyperthyroidism and ophthalmopathy. Germline V lookup: CDR1 MNHEY, CDR2 SMNVEV (reference sequence). V lost 5 bases, J lost 1 base, and 7 bases stayed unmatched. The length of the CDR3 is 15 residues. Amplified regions were TCR beta CDR3 sequences from RNA transcripts. RT-PCR in the first round (using the HTBI primer set) targeted the TCR CDR3. TCRdb processed the multiplex PCR reads anew with MiXCR; each CDR3 protein has one entry. This sample carries about 300,000 distinct CDR3 sequences, roughly 17% of them seen once, and the ten largest clones take around a third. Researchers barred patients who had uncontrolled infection, other autoimmune disease, pregnancy or lactation.

The clonotype comes from a man under 40 with Graves' hyperthyroidism. Sequencing was carried out using blood. This rearrangement joins TRBV27 to TRBJ2-5; 7 nucleotides match TRBD1. The CDR3: CASSQTWDSQETQYF. Here the CDR3 DNA reads TGTGCCAGCAGTCAAACATGGGACAGCCAAGAGACCCAGTACTTC.